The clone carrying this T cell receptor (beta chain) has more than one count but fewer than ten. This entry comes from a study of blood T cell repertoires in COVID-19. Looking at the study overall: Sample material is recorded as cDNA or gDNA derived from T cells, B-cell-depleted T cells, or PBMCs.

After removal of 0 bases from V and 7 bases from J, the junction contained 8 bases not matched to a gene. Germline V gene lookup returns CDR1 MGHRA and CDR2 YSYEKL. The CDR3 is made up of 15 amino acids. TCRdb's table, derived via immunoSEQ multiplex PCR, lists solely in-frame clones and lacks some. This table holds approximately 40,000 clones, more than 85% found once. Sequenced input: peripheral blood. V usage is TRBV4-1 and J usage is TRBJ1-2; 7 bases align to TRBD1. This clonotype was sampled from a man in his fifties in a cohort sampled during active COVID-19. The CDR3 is CASSQDPGGMAGYTF. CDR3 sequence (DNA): TGCGCCAGCAGCCAAGATCCAGGGGGAATGGCTGGCTACACCTTC.